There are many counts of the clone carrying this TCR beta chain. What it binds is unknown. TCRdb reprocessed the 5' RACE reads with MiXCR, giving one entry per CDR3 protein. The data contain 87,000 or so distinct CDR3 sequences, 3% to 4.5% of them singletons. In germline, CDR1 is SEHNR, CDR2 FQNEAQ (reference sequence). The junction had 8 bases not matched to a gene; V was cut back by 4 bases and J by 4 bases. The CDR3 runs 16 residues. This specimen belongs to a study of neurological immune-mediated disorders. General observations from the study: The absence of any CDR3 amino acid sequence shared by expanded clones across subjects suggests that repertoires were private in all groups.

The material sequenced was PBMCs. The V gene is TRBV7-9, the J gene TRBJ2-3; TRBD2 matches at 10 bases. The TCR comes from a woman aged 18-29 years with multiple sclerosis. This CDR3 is CASSSSASGSADTQYF. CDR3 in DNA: TGTGCCAGCAGCTCTAGCGCTAGCGGGAGCGCAGATACGCAGTATTTT.